Below, 26 T cell receptor beta chains from the same sample are listed, as sequenced in a study of cytomegalovirus exposure and HLA in healthy donors (dated by TCRdb to 2016 to 2017). Libraries were prepared through the immunoSEQ multiplex PCR assay. For the multiplex PCR, a mixture combining 60 forward primers for TCR Vbeta segments and 13 reverse primers for TCR Jbeta segments was used. TCRdb holds this immuneACCESS table with in-frame rearrangements only. Some clones are missing; in checked studies, unresolved V genes explain under half, and the rest has no known cause. The sample yields some 240,000 clones; 60% to 80% were counted once. The ten largest account for 3.5% to 4% of the sample. Sequenced material: PBMCs. These receptors were collected from a male donor in good health and CMV-seronegative.

The chain links TRBV6-6 to TRBJ2-5, with 7 bases identical to TRBD2. The J call may not be correct, given that the DNA end is closer to TRBJ2-7. Germline assignment: CDR1 MNHNY and CDR2 SVGAGI (reference sequence). The CDR3 spans 16 residues. In DNA form, the CDR3 reads TGTGCCAGCAAAAACCTACTGGGGGGGATCTCCTACGAGCAGTACTTC. The encoded protein is CASKNLLGGISYEQYF.

Comments on this clone: This sample includes further DNA sequences coding for the same CDR3. The V and J genes are TRBV6-5 and TRBJ2-3; 7 positions match TRBD1. The CDR3 covers 14 residues. Losses at the gene ends were 6 bases for V and 5 bases for J; bases not matched to a gene: 8. Germline V lookup: CDR1 MNHEY, CDR2 SVGAGI. The CDR3 sequence: CASRRDRAGDTQYF. In nucleotides, the CDR3 is TGTGCCAGCAGACGAGACAGGGCGGGAGATACGCAGTATTTT.

The chain is built from TRBV28 and TRBJ1-4, with D perhaps matching TRBD1 (6 bases). Germline-derived CDR1 and CDR2 are MDHEN and SYDVKM. With 7 bases removed from V and 10 bases from J, the gap between germline ends came to 16 bases. The CDR3 totals 13 residues. DNA of the CDR3: TGTGCCAGCATTGCCTCAGGGGCAGGAAAACTGTTTTTT. This encodes CASIASGAGKLFF.

This chain joins TRBV7-3 and TRBJ1-2; D not resolved. Trimming removed 4 bases at V and 6 bases at J, with 12 bases between. The CDR3 runs 13 residues. In germline, CDR1 is SGHTA, CDR2 FQGTGA. The CDR3 sequence: CASSSSTTHGYTF. The CDR3 DNA sequence: TGTGCCAGCAGCTCATCGACAACCCATGGCTACACCTTC.

This CDR3 is CASTRDSSGANVLTF. CDR3 coding DNA: TGCGCCAGTACCAGGGACAGCTCTGGGGCCAACGTCCTGACTTTC. V and J are TRBV10-2 and TRBJ2-6, with TRBD1 matching over 7 bases. The ends lost 9 bases at V and 0 bases at J; junction bases unmatched: 5. Germline CDR1 and CDR2: WSHSY and SAAADI. The CDR3 sequence is 15 residues long.

This chain uses TRBV25-1 with TRBJ2-1; D call uncertain. V lost 5 bases, J lost 3 bases, and 14 bases lay in between. Per germline, CDR1 MGHDK and CDR2 SYGVNS. This CDR3 contains 15 residues. CDR3 in amino acids: CASSSPGSYYNEQFF. CDR3 DNA: TGTGCCAGCAGTTCACCAGGTTCCTACTACAATGAGCAGTTCTTC. The full variable domain, with the rest looked up from reference TRBV25-1 and TRBJ2-1, is EADIYQTPRYLVIGTGKKITLECSQTMGHDKMYWYQQDPGMELHLIHYSYGVNSTEKGDLSSESTVSRIRTEHFPLTLESARPSHTSQYLCASSSPGSYYNEQFFGPGTRLTVL.

This clone was detected only a few times. The V call is TRBV28, the J call TRBJ2-4; D may be TRBD2 (6 bases). Germline V gene sequence: CDR1 MDHEN, CDR2 SYDVKM. The CDR3 is 19 amino acids. The germline V and J ends were trimmed by 5 bases and 0 bases, with 23 bases remaining between them. Here the CDR3 DNA reads TGTGCCAGCAGTGGACACCCCGGACTTACTAGCCTAGCCAAAAACATTCAGTACTTC. It specifies CASSGHPGLTSLAKNIQYF. Drawing the rest from reference TRBV28 and TRBJ2-4, the complete variable domain is DVKVTQSSRYLVKRTGEKVFLECVQDMDHENMFWYRQDPGLGLRLIYFSYDVKMKEKGDIPEGYSVSREKKERFSLILESASTNQTSMYLCASSGHPGLTSLAKNIQYFGAGTRLSVL.

Comments on this clone: Other DNA sequences in this specimen translate into the identical CDR3. The genes are TRBV27 and TRBJ2-3, with no clear D. The CDR3 length is 13 residues. The V gene lost 0 bases and the J gene lost 5 bases, with 6 bases spanning the gap. Germline V gene lookup returns CDR1 MNHEY and CDR2 SMNVEV (reference sequence). The CDR3 DNA reads as TGTGCCAGCAGTTTATCCTCGGGAGATACGCAGTATTTT. Translating it yields CASSLSSGDTQYF.

This chain joins TRBV27 and TRBJ1-5; TRBD1 matches 9 bases. CDR1 and CDR2 (germline): MNHEY, SMNVEV (reference sequence). The V segment lost 5 bases and the J segment 3 bases; nucleotides outside the gene matches: 5. This CDR3 has 15 residues. Written as DNA, the CDR3 is TGTGCCAGCAGTCCGGGGACAGGGATCAATCAGCCCCAGCATTTT. It yields the protein CASSPGTGINQPQHF.

Only a few counts were recorded for this clone. V and J are TRBV7-6 and TRBJ1-1, with D perhaps TRBD1 (6 bases). Germline V gives CDR1 SGHVS, CDR2 FNYEAQ. The CDR3 runs to 17 residues. Trimming stripped 7 bases from V and 0 bases from J, with 21 bases between. The chain's CDR3 is CASTERGGRWMNTEAFF. DNA of the CDR3: TGTGCCAGCACCGAAAGGGGGGGGCGTTGGATGAACACTGAAGCTTTCTTT.

Concerning this clone: Other nucleotide sequences from this sample produce the same CDR3. This chain joins TRBV5-1 and TRBJ2-2; the match to TRBD2 covers 7 bases. CDR1 SGHRS and CDR2 YFSETQ come from the germline V gene. The CDR3 is 16 residues long. V shed 1 base and J 2 bases; nucleotides not matched to a gene: 5. CDR3 sequence: CASSLTSGANTGELFF. CDR3 DNA sequence: TGCGCCAGCAGCTTGACGAGCGGGGCTAACACCGGGGAGCTGTTTTTT.

The chain employs TRBV18 and TRBJ1-4; 9 bases agree with TRBD1. This CDR3 comprises 15 residues. The V gene end was trimmed by 6 bases and the J gene end by 6 bases; junction bases not matched to a gene: 8. Germline V gene lookup returns CDR1 KGHSH and CDR2 LQKENI. Written as DNA, the CDR3 is TGTGCCAGCTCGAAACCGGGACAGGGTCATGAAAAACTGTTTTTT. Protein sequence: CASSKPGQGHEKLFF.

This clone appeared a single time. V usage is TRBV29-1 and J usage is TRBJ2-3, with D tentatively TRBD1 (6 bases). The CDR3 runs 12 residues. V lost 7 bases to trimming and J lost 1 base, with 9 bases between them. Germline loops: CDR1 SQVTM, CDR2 ANQGSEA. The CDR3 protein is CSARQGTDTQYF. The CDR3 DNA reads TGCAGCGCCCGACAGGGCACAGATACGCAGTATTTT.

The chain recombines TRBV2 with TRBJ1-1, with D possibly matching TRBD1 (6 bases). This CDR3 contains 15 residues. Trimming cost V 4 bases and J 0 bases, with 12 bases left between them. Per the germline V gene, CDR1 is SNHLY and CDR2 is FYNNEI. CDR3 in amino acids: CASSAQGTVNTEAFF. CDR3 in DNA: TGTGCCAGCAGTGCCCAGGGGACGGTGAACACTGAAGCTTTCTTT.

This chain links TRBV9 with TRBJ2-3, with 8 bases matching TRBD2. The junction had 10 bases not matched to a gene; V was cut back by 4 bases and J by 3 bases. The CDR3 totals 16 residues. Germline values: CDR1 SGDLS, CDR2 YYNGEE. CDR3 bases: TGTGCCAGCAGCAAAAAACCGGGACTAGGGACAGATACGCAGTATTTT. It encodes CASSKKPGLGTDTQYF.

This chain links TRBV5-6 with TRBJ2-5; no clear D gene. The germline gives CDR1 SGHDT, CDR2 YYEEEE. V was clipped by 4 bases and J by 3 bases, with 10 bases between them. This CDR3 is 13 amino acids long. The CDR3 DNA reads as TGTGCCAGCAGCGTAAACAGAAAAGAGACCCAGTACTTC. Residues: CASSVNRKETQYF. The variable domain in full, completed from reference TRBV5-6 and TRBJ2-5, reads DAGVTQSPTHLIKTRGQQVTLRCSPKSGHDTVSWYQQALGQGPQFIFQYYEEEERQRGNFPDRFSGHQFPNYSSELNVNALLLGDSALYLCASSVNRKETQYFGPGTRLLVL.

The rearrangement joins TRBV11-1 to TRBJ2-7, with 8 nucleotides matching TRBD1. CDR1 is SGHAT, CDR2 FQDESV, per germline (reference sequence). J lost 3 bases, V lost 3 bases, and 13 bases had no gene match. The CDR3 is made up of 17 amino acids. CDR3 amino acids: CASSFHPGQAEGYEQYF. The CDR3 region has the DNA TGTGCCAGCAGCTTTCACCCGGGACAGGCGGAGGGCTACGAGCAGTACTTC.

This clone was seen just once. This sequence joins TRBV5-1 and TRBJ2-2; maybe TRBD2 (6 bases). Germline-derived CDR1 and CDR2 are SGHRS and YFSETQ. The CDR3 contains 13 residues. Trimming shortened V by 4 bases and J by 9 bases, and 13 bases separated the two germline ends. CDR3 DNA: TGCGCCAGCAGCCGACCGGGGGACCGGGAGCTGTTTTTT. Its translation is CASSRPGDRELFF.

The chain uses TRBV30 and TRBJ2-7; 8 bases fit TRBD2. Looked up from germline, CDR1 is GTSNPN and CDR2 is SVGIG (reference sequence). The CDR3 covers 14 residues. Trimming at V came to 7 bases and at J to 6 bases, leaving 14 bases not matched to a gene. The CDR3 DNA is TGTGCCTACTCTTCGGGACTAGGTGATTCCGAGCAGTACTTC. Amino acids: CAYSSGLGDSEQYF.

The chain uses TRBV7-8 and TRBJ2-7; maybe TRBD2 (6 bases). Trimming stripped 3 bases from V and 0 bases from J, with 15 bases between. This CDR3 is built from 16 residues. CDR1 is SGHVS and CDR2 is FQNEAQ in the germline V gene. This CDR3 reads CASSFGGSKISYEQYF. The CDR3 region has the DNA TGTGCCAGCAGCTTTGGGGGGTCGAAAATCTCCTACGAGCAGTACTTC.

The V and J genes are TRBV25-1 and TRBJ1-2, with TRBD1 matching 8 bases. The CDR3 is 15 amino acids. Germline CDR1 MGHDK, CDR2 SYGVNS. J gave up 8 bases and V 4 bases, and 12 bases lay outside the gene matches. The CDR3 reads CASSGPGQVGGGYTF. CDR3 nucleotide sequence: TGTGCCAGCAGTGGCCCGGGACAGGTGGGGGGGGGCTACACCTTC.

This chain links TRBV5-1 with TRBJ2-7; TRBD1 agrees at 9 bases. Germline assignment: CDR1 SGHRS and CDR2 YFSETQ. Trimming took 0 bases from V and 2 from J; bases not matched to a gene: 3. The CDR3 length is 15 residues. CDR3 sequence (DNA): TGCGCCAGCAGCTTGGCGGGACAGGGCCCCTACGAGCAGTACTTC. It yields the protein CASSLAGQGPYEQYF.

Written as DNA, the CDR3 is TGTGCCAGCAGTCTATTCCAGGAGACCCAGTACTTC. It yields the protein CASSLFQETQYF. The genes are TRBV28 and TRBJ2-5; D is uncertain. Germline values: CDR1 MDHEN, CDR2 SYDVKM. V was shortened by 5 bases and J by 5 bases, with 9 bases between the two germline ends. This CDR3 has 12 residues. Looking up the rest from reference TRBV28 and TRBJ2-5 gives the full variable domain: DVKVTQSSRYLVKRTGEKVFLECVQDMDHENMFWYRQDPGLGLRLIYFSYDVKMKEKGDIPEGYSVSREKKERFSLILESASTNQTSMYLCASSLFQETQYFGPGTRLLVL.

The V call is TRBV27, the J call TRBJ2-7; D gene unclear. Germline V CDR1 and CDR2: MNHEY, SMNVEV (reference sequence). V was clipped by 5 bases and J by 2 bases, with 10 bases between them. This CDR3 is built from 13 residues. The CDR3 here is CASSEPRAYEQYF. The CDR3 nucleotides read TGTGCCAGCAGTGAACCTCGGGCCTACGAGCAGTACTTC.

The chain is built from TRBV5-4 and TRBJ2-2, with 10 nucleotides matching TRBD1. The ends lost 6 bases at V and 6 bases at J; junction bases unmatched: 5. Germline V gene lookup returns CDR1 SGHNT and CDR2 YYREEE (reference sequence). This CDR3 has 14 residues. The CDR3 spells CASTGTGVPGELFF. DNA of the CDR3: TGTGCCAGCACGGGGACAGGGGTACCCGGGGAGCTGTTTTTT.

The chain joins TRBV7-8 to TRBJ1-1; D call uncertain. The CDR3 spans 13 residues. Germline CDR1 reads SGHVS; CDR2 reads FQNEAQ. Between the trimmed V and J ends, which lost 2 bases and 5 bases, there was a span of 9 bases. The CDR3 sequence: CASSLLEGTEAFF. Written as DNA, the CDR3 is TGTGCCAGCAGCTTACTAGAAGGAACTGAAGCTTTCTTT.